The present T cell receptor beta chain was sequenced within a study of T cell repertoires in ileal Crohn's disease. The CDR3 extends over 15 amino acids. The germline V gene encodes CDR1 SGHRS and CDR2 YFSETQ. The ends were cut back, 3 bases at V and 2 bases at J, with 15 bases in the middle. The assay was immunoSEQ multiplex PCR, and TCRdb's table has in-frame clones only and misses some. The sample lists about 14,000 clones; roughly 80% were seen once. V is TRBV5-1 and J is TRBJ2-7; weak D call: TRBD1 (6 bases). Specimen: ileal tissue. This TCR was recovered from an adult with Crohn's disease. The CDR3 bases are TGCGCCAGCAGCTCCCTAGGGGGAATAGCCTACGAGCAGTACTTC. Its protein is CASSSLGGIAYEQYF.